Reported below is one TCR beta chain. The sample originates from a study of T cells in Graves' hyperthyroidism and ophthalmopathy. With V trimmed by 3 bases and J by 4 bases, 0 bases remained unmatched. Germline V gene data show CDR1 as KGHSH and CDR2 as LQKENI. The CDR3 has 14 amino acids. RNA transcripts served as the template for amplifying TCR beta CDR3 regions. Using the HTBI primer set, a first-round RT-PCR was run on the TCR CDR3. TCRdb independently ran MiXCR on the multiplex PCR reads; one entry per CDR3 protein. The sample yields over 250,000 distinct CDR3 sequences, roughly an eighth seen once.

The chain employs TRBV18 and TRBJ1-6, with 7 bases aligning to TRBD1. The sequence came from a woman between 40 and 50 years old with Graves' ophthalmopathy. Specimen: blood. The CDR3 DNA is TGTGCCAGCTCACCGGGACAGTATAATTCACCCCTCCACTTT. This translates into CASSPGQYNSPLHF.